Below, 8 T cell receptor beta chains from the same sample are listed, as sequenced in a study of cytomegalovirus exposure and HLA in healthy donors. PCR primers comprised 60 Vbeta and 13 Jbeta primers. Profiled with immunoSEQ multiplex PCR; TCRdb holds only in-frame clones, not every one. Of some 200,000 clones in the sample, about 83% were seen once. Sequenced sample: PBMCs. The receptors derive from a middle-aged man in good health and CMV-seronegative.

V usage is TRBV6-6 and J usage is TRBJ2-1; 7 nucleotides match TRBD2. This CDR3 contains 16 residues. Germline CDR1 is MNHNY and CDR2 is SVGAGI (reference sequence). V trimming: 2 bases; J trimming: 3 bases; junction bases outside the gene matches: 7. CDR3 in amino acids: CASSYRGGLGYNEQFF. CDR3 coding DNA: TGTGCCAGCAGTTACAGGGGAGGACTAGGCTACAATGAGCAGTTCTTC.

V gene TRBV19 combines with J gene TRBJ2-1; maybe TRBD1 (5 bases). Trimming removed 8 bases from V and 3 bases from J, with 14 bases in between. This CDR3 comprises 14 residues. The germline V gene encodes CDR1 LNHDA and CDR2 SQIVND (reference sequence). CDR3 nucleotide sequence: TGTGCCAGTCGTCTCGACAGCTTCTACAATGAGCAGTTCTTC. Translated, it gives CASRLDSFYNEQFF.

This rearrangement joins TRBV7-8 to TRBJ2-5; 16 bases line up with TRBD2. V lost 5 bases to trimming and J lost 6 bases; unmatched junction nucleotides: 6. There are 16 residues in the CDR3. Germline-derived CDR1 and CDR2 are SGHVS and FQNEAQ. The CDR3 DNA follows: TGTGCCAGCAGCCCGGGGACTAGCGGGGGGGAGAAGACCCAGTACTTC. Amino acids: CASSPGTSGGEKTQYF. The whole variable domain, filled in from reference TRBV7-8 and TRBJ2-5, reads GAGVSQSPRYKVAKRGQDVALRCDPISGHVSLFWYQQALGQGPEFLTYFQNEAQLDKSGLPSDRFFAERPEGSVSTLKIQRTQQEDSAVYLCASSPGTSGGEKTQYFGPGTRLLVL.

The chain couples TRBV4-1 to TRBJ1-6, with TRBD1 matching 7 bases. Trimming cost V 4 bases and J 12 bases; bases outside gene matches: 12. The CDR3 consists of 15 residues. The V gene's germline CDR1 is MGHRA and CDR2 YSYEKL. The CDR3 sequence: CASSLLDRAREPLHF. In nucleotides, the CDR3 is TGCGCCAGCAGCCTCCTAGACAGGGCGAGGGAACCCCTCCACTTT.

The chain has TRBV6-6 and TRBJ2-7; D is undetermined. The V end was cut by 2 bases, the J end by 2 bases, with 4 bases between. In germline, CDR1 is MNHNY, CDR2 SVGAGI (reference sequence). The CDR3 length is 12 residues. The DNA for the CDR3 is TGTGCCAGCAGTTACGGGCCCTACGAGCAGTACTTC. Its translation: CASSYGPYEQYF.

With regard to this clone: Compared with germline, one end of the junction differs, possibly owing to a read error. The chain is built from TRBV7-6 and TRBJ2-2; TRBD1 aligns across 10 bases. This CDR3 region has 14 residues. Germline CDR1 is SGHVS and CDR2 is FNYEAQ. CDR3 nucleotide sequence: TGTGCCAGCAGCGAGACTACGGGGACAGGGGAACTGTTTTTT. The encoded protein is CASSETTGTGELFF.

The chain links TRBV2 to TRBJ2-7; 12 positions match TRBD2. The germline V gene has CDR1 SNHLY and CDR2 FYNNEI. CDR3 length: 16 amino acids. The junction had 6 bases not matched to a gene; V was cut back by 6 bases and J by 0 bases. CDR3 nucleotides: TGTGCCAGCAGACCCCTAGCGGGGGGGAGCTCCTACGAGCAGTACTTC. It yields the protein CASRPLAGGSSYEQYF.

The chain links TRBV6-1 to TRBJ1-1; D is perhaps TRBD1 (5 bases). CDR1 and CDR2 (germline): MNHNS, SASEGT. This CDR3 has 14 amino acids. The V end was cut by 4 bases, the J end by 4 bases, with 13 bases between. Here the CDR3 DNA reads TGTGCCAGCAGTGCGCAGGGAAGGAGCACTGAAGCTTTCTTT. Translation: CASSAQGRSTEAFF.